A selection of T cell receptor beta chains follows, all from one sample in a study of blood T cell repertoires in COVID-19. Sequenced by immunoSEQ multiplex PCR; TCRdb stores in-frame clones only, minus some. Of about 410,000 clones detected, around 90% appear once; the ten largest clones hold less than 0.75%. Sample: PBMCs or T cells enriched from blood (not recorded which). The source of these receptors is a man between 18 and 29 years old who had recovered from COVID-19. Each CDR3 is given with its conserved first and last residue.

15	TRBJ1-2	TRBV5-4	CASSLPWTGLYGYTF
13	TRBJ1-2	TRBV12-3/TRBV12-4	CASSPDRVYGYTF
14	TRBJ1-2	TRBV5-4	CASRDQRGTDGYTF
16	TRBJ1-1	TRBV27	CASSSPGVSANTEAFF
15	TRBJ1-1	TRBV4-1	CASSQDEGLNTEAFF
13	TRBJ2-3	TRBV18	CASSPPATDTQYF
14	TRBJ1-1	TRBV5-4	CASSRMDGGTEAFF
15	TRBJ2-1	TRBV30	CAWNEGQQVYNEQFF
16	TRBJ1-4	TRBV5-6	CASSPLGQGRVEKLFF
15	TRBJ1-1	TRBV19	CASSPGQGRGTEAFF
13	TRBJ1-6	TRBV10-1	CASRATRDTELHF
12	TRBJ2-1	TRBV11-2	CASSFQGNEQFF
13	TRBJ1-4	TRBV2	CASRQASNEKLFF
17	TRBJ2-3	TRBV4-1	CASSQVDQRGAVYTQYF
13	TRBJ2-2	TRBV12-3/TRBV12-4	CASSLQGFGELFF
17	TRBJ1-6	TRBV6-1	CASSEIQGVFRGSPLHF
14	TRBJ1-2	TRBV10-3	CAISDGQTFYGYTF
13	TRBJ1-1	TRBV19	CASPATLGGEAFF
15	TRBJ2-3	TRBV7-3	CASSSTGGLTDTQYF
13	TRBJ1-1	TRBV6-1	CASSELRAYEAFF
15	TRBJ1-4	TRBV2	CASSKRTATNEKLFF
18	TRBJ1-6	TRBV19	CASSHRGSAQKSDSPLHF
16	TRBJ1-2	TRBV2	CASSESHRGTAYGYTF
19	TRBJ1-1	TRBV19	CASSILAGQGAKGTTEAFF
11	TRBJ1-1	TRBV30	CAWSGQIEAFF
16	TRBJ2-3	TRBV7-3	CASSLGAAGGGDTQYF
12	TRBJ2-5	TRBV19	CASADRRETQYF
15	TRBJ2-2	TRBV18	CASSPLTVDTGELFF
16	TRBJ1-4	TRBV5-1	CASSPGQPQLNEKLFF
11	TRBJ1-6	TRBV7-2	CASTLYGPLHF
15	TRBJ2-2	TRBV28	CASGPRGGYTGELFF
12	TRBJ1-2	TRBV12-5	CASGLVIRDQAF
18	TRBJ2-1	TRBV19	CASRTGTSGTSSYNEQFF
16	TRBJ2-7	TRBV5-1	CASSLGHWEGAYEQYF
11	TRBJ2-2	TRBV6-5	CASQVNGELFF
15	TRBJ2-1	TRBV7-6	CASSLRGGAYNEQFF
12	TRBJ2-7	TRBV6-5	CASRRTRGEQYF
13	TRBJ1-1	TRBV5-4	CASSNAVNTEAFF
15	TRBJ1-5	TRBV27	CASSLSGGAGQPQHF
15	TRBJ1-3	TRBV9	CASGEQGSSGNTIYF
11	TRBJ1-1	TRBV12-5	CASSEVSEAFF
16	TRBJ2-2	TRBV27	CASSALAGSNTGELFF
16	TRBJ1-1	TRBV18	CASSSSVPGANTEAFF
16	TRBJ2-7	TRBV19	CASSTKSQGHSYEQYF
13	TRBJ1-3	TRBV28	CASSPPTGNTIYF
14	TRBJ2-2	TRBV14	CASSQDSGAGELFF
14	TRBJ1-1	TRBV11-1	CASRRTGVNTEAFF
14	TRBJ2-1	TRBV18	CASSASGGYNEQFF
16	TRBJ2-2	TRBV6-5	CASSWGADSITGELFF
17	TRBJ1-5	TRBV21-1	CASSKEGGQRGDQPQHF
14	TRBJ1-6	TRBV19	CASSRTFDGTPLHF
14	TRBJ1-6	TRBV28	CASTPGGSNSPLHF
14	TRBJ2-1	TRBV6-5	CASSPTASYNEQFF
14	TRBJ2-1	TRBV5-1	CASSTAGAYNEQFF
16	TRBJ1-3	TRBV10-1	CASSETQDFSGNTIYF
13	TRBJ1-1	TRBV27	CASSLNRDTEAFF
15	TRBJ2-2	TRBV5-1	CASSSTVEGTGELFF
15	TRBJ1-1	TRBV7-6	CASSLTGVSSTEAFF
12	TRBJ2-2	TRBV2	CASSGGLGELFF